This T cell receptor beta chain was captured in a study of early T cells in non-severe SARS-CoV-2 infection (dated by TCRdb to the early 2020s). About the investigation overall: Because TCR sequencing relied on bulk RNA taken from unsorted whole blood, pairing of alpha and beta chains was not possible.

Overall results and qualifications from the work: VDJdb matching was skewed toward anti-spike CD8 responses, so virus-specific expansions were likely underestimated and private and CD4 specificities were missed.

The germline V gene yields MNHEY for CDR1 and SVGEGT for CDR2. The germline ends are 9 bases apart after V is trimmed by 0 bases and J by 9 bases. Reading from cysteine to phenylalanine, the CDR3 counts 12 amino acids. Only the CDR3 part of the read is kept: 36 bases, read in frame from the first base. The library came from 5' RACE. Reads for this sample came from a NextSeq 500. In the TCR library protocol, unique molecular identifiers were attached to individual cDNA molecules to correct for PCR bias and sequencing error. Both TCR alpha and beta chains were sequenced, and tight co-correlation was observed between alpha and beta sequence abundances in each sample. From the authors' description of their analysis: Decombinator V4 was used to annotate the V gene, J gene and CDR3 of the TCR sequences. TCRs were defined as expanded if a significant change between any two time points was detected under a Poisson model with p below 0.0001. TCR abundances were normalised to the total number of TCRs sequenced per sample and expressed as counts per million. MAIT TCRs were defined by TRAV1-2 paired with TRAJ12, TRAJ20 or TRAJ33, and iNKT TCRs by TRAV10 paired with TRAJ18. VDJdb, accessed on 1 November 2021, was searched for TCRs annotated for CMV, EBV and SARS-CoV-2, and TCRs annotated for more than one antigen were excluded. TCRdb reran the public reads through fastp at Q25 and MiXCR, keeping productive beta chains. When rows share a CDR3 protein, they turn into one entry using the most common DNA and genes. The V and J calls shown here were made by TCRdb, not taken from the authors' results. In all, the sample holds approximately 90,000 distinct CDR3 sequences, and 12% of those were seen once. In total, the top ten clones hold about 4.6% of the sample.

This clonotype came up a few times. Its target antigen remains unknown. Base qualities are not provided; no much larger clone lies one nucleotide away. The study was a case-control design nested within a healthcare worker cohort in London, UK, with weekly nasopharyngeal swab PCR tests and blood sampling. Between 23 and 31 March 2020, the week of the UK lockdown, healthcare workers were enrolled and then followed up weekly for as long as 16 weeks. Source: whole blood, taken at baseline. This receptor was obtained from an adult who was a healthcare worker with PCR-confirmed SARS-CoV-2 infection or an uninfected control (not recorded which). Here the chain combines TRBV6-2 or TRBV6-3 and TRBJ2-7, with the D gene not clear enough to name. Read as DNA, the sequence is TGTGCCAGCAGTTACTCGCGGTTACGGCAGTACTTC. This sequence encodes CASSYSRLRQYF.